The TCR beta chain under discussion was sequenced for a study of cytomegalovirus exposure and HLA in healthy donors. General observations from the study: Researchers counted 164 TCR beta chains as cytomegalovirus-associated. What a later analysis reportedly showed was that an Asian-associated ancestry cluster had fewer N-insertions than the 666-donor mean. In a later analysis, TCR beta V- and J-gene trimming showed a link to a missense DCLRE1C variant.

In regard to this clone: Its matching antigen is unknown.

Researchers ran the PCR with 60 Vbeta and 13 Jbeta primers. Here immunoSEQ multiplex PCR was the method, and the copy in TCRdb shows in-frame clones only, minus some. Of about 140,000 clones in the sample, roughly 80% are singletons; the top ten hold about 0.91%. Unrecorded immune exposure was likely among donors, who were nominally healthy when sampled. The TCR sequence derives from a man between 18 and 29 years old in good health and CMV-seronegative. The sequencing sample was made of PBMCs.

DNA for the CDR3: TGCGCCAGCAGCTTGGCCCGTCCACCGGGAGCAGAGACCCAGTACTTC. This translates into CASSLARPPGAETQYF. This sequence joins TRBV5-1 and TRBJ2-5; possibly TRBD2 for D (6 bases). The germline V gene has CDR1 SGHRS and CDR2 YFSETQ. The CDR3 covers 16 residues. V lost 0 bases to trimming and J lost 4 bases, with 16 bases between them.